This T cell receptor (beta chain) stems from a study of response to subunit inactivated influenza vaccine. TCRdb redid the calling of the RT-PCR reads with MiXCR, one entry per CDR3 protein. The profile shows about 650,000 distinct CDR3 sequences, around a sixth of them singletons. Germline CDR1 reads KGHDR; CDR2 reads SFDVKD. The germline V and J ends were trimmed by 4 bases and 0 bases, with 11 bases remaining between them. This CDR3 spans 16 amino acids. This clonotype was obtained from a man aged 45-60 years who received an inactivated influenza vaccine. The sample was PBMCs from blood, taken 11 to 12 days after vaccination. This sequence joins TRBV24-1 and TRBJ2-2, with TRBD1 as a possible D gene (5 bases). The CDR3 protein is CATSDRRRANTGELFF. The CDR3 coding sequence is TGTGCCACCAGTGACCGTCGCAGGGCGAACACCGGGGAGCTGTTTTTT.